These T cell receptor beta chains were read from a single sample in a study of cytomegalovirus exposure and HLA in healthy donors. The data were produced by immunoSEQ multiplex PCR, yet TCRdb's version contains in-frame clones alone and is incomplete. The sample has about 120,000 clones, approximately 91% seen once. The sequenced material came from PBMCs. The receptors originated from a man aged 18 to 29 in good health and CMV-seropositive. CDR3s include the opening cysteine and the closing phenylalanine or tryptophan. A D gene is named only where the DNA matches it firmly. Size is omitted from some rows. Given values are once, few, many or a class for expanded clones.

clone_size	v_call	d_call	j_call	cdr3_nt	cdr3_aa
NA	TRBV30	NA	TRBJ2-7	TGTGCCTGGAGTCTAAGCCGCAGGGCCGTTACCTACGAGCAGTACTTC	CAWSLSRRAVTYEQYF
NA	TRBV4-1	TRBD2	TRBJ2-7	TGCGCCAGCAGCAGCCGGGAGGGGAACTACGAGCAGTACTTC	CASSSREGNYEQYF
NA	TRBV5-6	NA	TRBJ2-7	TGTGCCAGCAGCTTCTTCCGGGGGGCCTCCTACGAGCAGTACTTC	CASSFFRGASYEQYF
once	TRBV4-2	NA	TRBJ1-1	TGTGCCAGCAGCCAAGATCCCTTTGGTGGGCGCACTGAAGCTTTCTTT	CASSQDPFGGRTEAFF
NA	TRBV7-2	NA	TRBJ2-3	TGTGCCAGCAGCCTCACTTTCCAGGGCACAGATACGCAGTATTTT	CASSLTFQGTDTQYF
NA	TRBV7-2	TRBD1	TRBJ1-2	TGTGCCAGCAGCACCCTGATTGCGGGACAGGGTGGCTACACCTTC	CASSTLIAGQGGYTF
NA	TRBV5-6	TRBD1	TRBJ1-1	TGTGCCAGCAGCCCGACGAGGAGACAGGGGCTGAACACTGAAGCTTTCTTT	CASSPTRRQGLNTEAFF
once	TRBV6-1	NA	TRBJ1-1	TGTGCCAGCAGTGAAGCGGGGCAGAACACTGAAGCTTTCTTT	CASSEAGQNTEAFF
once	TRBV6-1	NA	TRBJ1-5	TGTGCCAGCAGTGAAGCGCGACGGGGGGTAAGTCAGCCCCAGCATTTT	CASSEARRGVSQPQHF
NA	TRBV7-9	NA	TRBJ1-3	TGTGCCAGCAGCTCCTGGCAAGGCAGGGGATTTGGAAACACCATATATTTT	CASSSWQGRGFGNTIYF
NA	TRBV29-1	TRBD1	TRBJ2-7	TGCAGCGTTGAGTCGCCAGGGGGCGTATACGAGCAGTACTTC	CSVESPGGVYEQYF
NA	TRBV7-2	NA	TRBJ2-1	TGTGCCAGCAGCCAGAACAGGTACAACAATGAGCAGTTCTTC	CASSQNRYNNEQFF
once	TRBV27	NA	TRBJ2-1	TGTGCCAGCAGTTTATCCGGGTATGCAATGAATGAGCAGTTCTTC	CASSLSGYAMNEQFF
NA	TRBV2	NA	TRBJ1-2	TGTGCCAGCAGTGAGACCAAGGACAACCCAGGGAATGGCTACACCTTC	CASSETKDNPGNGYTF
NA	TRBV5-1	TRBD1	TRBJ2-5	TGCGCCAGCAGCTTGGGGGGACAGGGGCCCCTGGAGACCCAGTACTTC	CASSLGGQGPLETQYF
NA	TRBV5-1	TRBD1	TRBJ1-2	TGCGCCAGCAGCCCCATCGGACAGGGGCAAAACTATGGCTACACCTTC	CASSPIGQGQNYGYTF
NA	TRBV27	NA	TRBJ1-5	TGTGCCAGCAGTCCATTTGATACGGATCAGCCCCAGCATTTT	CASSPFDTDQPQHF
NA	TRBV28	NA	TRBJ2-1	TGTGCCAGCAGTCCCCCCCAACTAGTGGTAAAGTTCTTC	CASSPPQLVVKFF
NA	TRBV7-8	TRBD2	TRBJ2-5	TGTGCCAGCAGCTTAGCAGCGGGGGGCCCCCTGAGGGAGACCCAGTACTTC	CASSLAAGGPLRETQYF
NA	TRBV2	NA	TRBJ2-3	TGTGCCAGCACCGGAGGGCAGCGAAGCACAGATACGCAGTATTTT	CASTGGQRSTDTQYF
NA	TRBV2	NA	TRBJ1-5	TGTGCCAGCAGTGATCGGGGGTGGGGTCAGCCCCAGCATTTT	CASSDRGWGQPQHF
NA	TRBV7-2	TRBD1	TRBJ2-7	TGTGCCAGCAGTATTTGGGGGACAGGGGCCTACGAGCAGTACTTC	CASSIWGTGAYEQYF
few	TRBV2	TRBD1	TRBJ1-2	TGTGCCAGCAGTGTGACAGGGGGAGATGGCTACACCTTC	CASSVTGGDGYTF
NA	TRBV9	TRBD1	TRBJ2-7	TGTGCCAGCAGCCCCAGAGGACAGGAAAAGGGGCAGTACTTC	CASSPRGQEKGQYF
NA	TRBV14	TRBD2	TRBJ2-3	TGTGCCAGCAGCCAAGTAGCGGGGGGGCAAACAGATACGCAGTATTTT	CASSQVAGGQTDTQYF
few	TRBV10-2	NA	TRBJ1-2	TGCGCCAGCATGAGGGATGACTATGGCTACACCTTC	CASMRDDYGYTF
NA	TRBV4-1	NA	TRBJ1-1	TGCGCCAGCAGCCAAGCAAGGGGGGGCACTGAAGCTTTCTTT	CASSQARGGTEAFF
NA	TRBV2	NA	TRBJ2-2	TGTGCCAGCAGTCGGGACTCTGACGCCGGGGAGCTGTTTTTT	CASSRDSDAGELFF
once	TRBV10-3	NA	TRBJ1-5	TGTGCCATCAGTGAGTTGGGGGGAGGGAAGCCCCAGCATTTT	CAISELGGGKPQHF
NA	TRBV6-1	NA	TRBJ1-1	TGTGCCAGCACCCAGGAGGTGAACACTGAAGCTTTCTTT	CASTQEVNTEAFF
NA	TRBV30	NA	TRBJ1-2	TGTGCCTGGAACGGACAGTACTATGGCTACACCTTC	CAWNGQYYGYTF
many	TRBV4-1	TRBD1	TRBJ1-6	TGCGCCAGCAGCCCCTGGGGACAGGGGGATTCACCCCTCCACTTT	CASSPWGQGDSPLHF
NA	TRBV4-1	NA	TRBJ1-1	TGCGCCAGCAGCCAAGAACAGAATCTGAACACTGAAGCTTTCTTT	CASSQEQNLNTEAFF
NA	TRBV10-3	NA	TRBJ1-2	TGTGCCATCAGTCCCCGTGAGGGATTTAACTATGGCTACACCTTC	CAISPREGFNYGYTF
NA	TRBV28	NA	TRBJ1-2	TGTGCCAGCAGTTTGCGGGGGGGATCTCTTGGCTACACCTTC	CASSLRGGSLGYTF
NA	TRBV6-1	NA	TRBJ1-4	TGTGCCAGCAGTAAAAGGGCAGGGCTAGATGAAAAACTGTTTTTT	CASSKRAGLDEKLFF
NA	TRBV28	NA	TRBJ2-7	TGTGCCAGCAGTTCTCCCCCCGGGGCAGGGAGGAGCTCCTACGAGCAGTACTTC	CASSSPPGAGRSSYEQYF
NA	TRBV4-2	NA	TRBJ2-1	TGTGCCAGCAGCCAAGAACTAGTGATCAATGAGCAGTTCTTC	CASSQELVINEQFF
NA	TRBV27	TRBD2	TRBJ2-5	TGTGCCAGCAGTACAGCGCGGGGGGAGACCCAGTACTTC	CASSTARGETQYF
NA	TRBV7-9	TRBD1	TRBJ1-1	TGTGCCAGCAGCTTAGCTGCGGGACAGGGGGCAGCTTTCTTT	CASSLAAGQGAAFF
NA	TRBV14	TRBD2	TRBJ2-3	TGTGCCAGCAGCCAAGATCCCTGGACTAGTCGACTTACAGATACGCAGTATTTT	CASSQDPWTSRLTDTQYF
NA	TRBV4-3	NA	TRBJ1-2	TGCGCCAACAGCCAAGATTCGTCGGGGTTTCATGGCTACACCTTC	CANSQDSSGFHGYTF
NA	TRBV9	NA	TRBJ1-3	TGTGCCAGCAGCGGGACAGAAGGATTCGGAAACACCATATATTTT	CASSGTEGFGNTIYF
NA	TRBV11-1	NA	TRBJ2-3	TGTGCCAGCAGCTTAGCTCCTAGCACAGATACGCAGTATTTT	CASSLAPSTDTQYF
NA	TRBV27	TRBD1	TRBJ2-2	TGTGCCAGCAGCCGATCAGGGGGCTTCACCGGGGAGCTGTTTTTT	CASSRSGGFTGELFF
NA	TRBV6-1	TRBD1	TRBJ2-1	TGTGCCAGCAGTGTGGACAGGGGGGGTACCTACAATGAGCAGTTCTTC	CASSVDRGGTYNEQFF
NA	TRBV28	NA	TRBJ2-4	TGTGCCAGCAGCGCCCCGGGGGTAACCAAAAACATTCAGTACTTC	CASSAPGVTKNIQYF
NA	TRBV2	TRBD1	TRBJ1-1	TGTGCCAGCAGCTACAGGGGTGTGAACACTGAAGCTTTCTTT	CASSYRGVNTEAFF
few	TRBV5-6	NA	TRBJ1-5	TGTGCCAGCAGCTTGGCACAGCTTAGCAATCAGCCCCAGCATTTT	CASSLAQLSNQPQHF
NA	TRBV5-4	NA	TRBJ1-1	TGTGCCAGCAGCTTTAGAAATACCCCTGAAGCTTTCTTT	CASSFRNTPEAFF
NA	TRBV4-3	TRBD2	TRBJ2-3	TGCGCCAGCAGCCAAGAAGGGCAGCGGGACACAGATACGCAGTATTTT	CASSQEGQRDTDTQYF
NA	TRBV7-6	NA	TRBJ1-6	TGTGCCAGCAGCTTAGTATTGGGGGGTTATAATTCACCCCTCCACTTT	CASSLVLGGYNSPLHF
NA	TRBV4-1	TRBD2	TRBJ2-1	TGCGCCAGCAGCCAAGGCGGGGGGGCCCTCTACAATGAGCAGTTCTTC	CASSQGGGALYNEQFF
NA	TRBV2	NA	TRBJ1-1	TGTGCCAGCATTTATCTTCCTAACCGGAACACTGAAGCTTTCTTT	CASIYLPNRNTEAFF
NA	TRBV7-2	NA	TRBJ2-3	TGTGCCAGCTCGGAGATGGGTAGCACAGATACGCAGTATTTT	CASSEMGSTDTQYF
NA	TRBV4-1	NA	TRBJ2-5	TGCGCCAGCAGCCCGCAGGGGGGAGAGACCCAGTACTTC	CASSPQGGETQYF
NA	TRBV11-3	TRBD1	TRBJ2-1	TGTGCCAGCAGCTCGCGCCGGGACAGGGGGCCTGGTGATGAGCAGTTCTTC	CASSSRRDRGPGDEQFF
NA	TRBV5-4	TRBD2	TRBJ2-3	TGTGCCAGCAGCTTGGAAGCGGGGGCGCGTTCCCGAGATACGCAGTATTTT	CASSLEAGARSRDTQYF
NA	TRBV28	NA	TRBJ1-5	TGTGCCAGTTCCCTCGTCGTTCAGCCCCAGCATTTT	CASSLVVQPQHF
few	TRBV6-4	NA	TRBJ2-2	TGTGCCAGCAGCCCCTACCAAGAAACGAACACCGGGGAGCTGTTTTTT	CASSPYQETNTGELFF